This T cell receptor beta chain was profiled in a study of blood T cell repertoires in COVID-19. Study summary: COVID-19 samples from acute and convalescent phases originated in the United States, Italy and Spain. Sample material is recorded as cDNA or gDNA derived from T cells, B-cell-depleted T cells, or PBMCs.

Germline V gives CDR1 SGHDT, CDR2 YYEEEE. The CDR3 has 13 residues. Between the trimmed V and J ends, which lost 0 bases and 5 bases, there was a span of 9 bases. This clone has a single count. Produced via immunoSEQ multiplex PCR; TCRdb's table is partial and in-frame only. This sample has about 150,000 clones, with approximately 92% found just once. Sequenced sample: peripheral blood. The TCR was taken from a woman aged 40 to 50 with acute or convalescent COVID-19. This chain links TRBV5-6 with TRBJ2-7; D not resolved. CDR3 amino acids: CASSLGRLHEQYF. The CDR3 bases are TGTGCCAGCAGCTTGGGCAGGCTCCACGAGCAGTACTTC.